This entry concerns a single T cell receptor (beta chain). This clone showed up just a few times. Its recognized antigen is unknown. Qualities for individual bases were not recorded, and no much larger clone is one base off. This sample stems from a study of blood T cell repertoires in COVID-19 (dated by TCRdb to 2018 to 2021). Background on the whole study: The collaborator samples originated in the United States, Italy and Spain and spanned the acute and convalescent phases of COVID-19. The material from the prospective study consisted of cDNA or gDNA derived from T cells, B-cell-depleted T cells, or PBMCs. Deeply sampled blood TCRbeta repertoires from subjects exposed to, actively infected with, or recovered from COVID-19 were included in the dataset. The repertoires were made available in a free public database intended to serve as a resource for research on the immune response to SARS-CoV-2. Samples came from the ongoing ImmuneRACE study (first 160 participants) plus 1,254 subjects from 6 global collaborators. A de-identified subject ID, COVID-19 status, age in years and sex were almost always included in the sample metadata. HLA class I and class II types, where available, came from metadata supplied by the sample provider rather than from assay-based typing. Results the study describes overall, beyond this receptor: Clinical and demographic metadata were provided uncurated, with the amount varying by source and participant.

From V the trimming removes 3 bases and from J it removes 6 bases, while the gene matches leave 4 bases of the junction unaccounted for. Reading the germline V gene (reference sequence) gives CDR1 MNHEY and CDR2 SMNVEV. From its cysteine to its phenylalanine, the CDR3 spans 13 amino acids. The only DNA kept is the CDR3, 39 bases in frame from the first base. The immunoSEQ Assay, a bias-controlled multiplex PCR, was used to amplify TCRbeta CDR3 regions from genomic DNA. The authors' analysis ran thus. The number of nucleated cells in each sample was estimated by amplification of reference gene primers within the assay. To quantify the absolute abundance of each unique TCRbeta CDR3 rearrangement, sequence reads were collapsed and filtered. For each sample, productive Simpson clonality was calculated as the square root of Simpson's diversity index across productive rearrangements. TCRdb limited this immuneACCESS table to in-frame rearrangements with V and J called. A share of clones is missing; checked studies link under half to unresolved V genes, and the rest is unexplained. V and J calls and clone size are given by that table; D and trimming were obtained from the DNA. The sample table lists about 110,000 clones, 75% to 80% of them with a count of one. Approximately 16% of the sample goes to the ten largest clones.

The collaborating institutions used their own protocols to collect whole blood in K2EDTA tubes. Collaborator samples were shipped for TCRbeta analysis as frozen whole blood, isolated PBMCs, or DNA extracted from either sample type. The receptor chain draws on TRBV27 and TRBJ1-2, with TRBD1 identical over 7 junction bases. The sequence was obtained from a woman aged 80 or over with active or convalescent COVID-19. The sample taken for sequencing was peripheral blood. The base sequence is TGTGCCAGCAGTTTCGCCAGGGGGAATGGCTACACCTTC. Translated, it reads CASSFARGNGYTF.